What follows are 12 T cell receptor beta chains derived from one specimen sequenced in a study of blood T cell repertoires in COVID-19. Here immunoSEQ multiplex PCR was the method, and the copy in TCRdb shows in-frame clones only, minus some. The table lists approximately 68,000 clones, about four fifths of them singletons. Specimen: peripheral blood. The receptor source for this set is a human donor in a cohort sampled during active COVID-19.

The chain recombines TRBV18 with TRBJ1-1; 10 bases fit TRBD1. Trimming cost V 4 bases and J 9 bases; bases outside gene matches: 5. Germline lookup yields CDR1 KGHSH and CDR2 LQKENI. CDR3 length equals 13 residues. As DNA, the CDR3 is TGTGCCAGCTCACAGGGGACAGGGGAAAAAGCTTTCTTT. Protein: CASSQGTGEKAFF.

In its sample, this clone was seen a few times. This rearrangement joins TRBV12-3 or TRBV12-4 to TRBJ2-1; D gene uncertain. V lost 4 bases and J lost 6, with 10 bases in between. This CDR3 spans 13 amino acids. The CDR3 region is CASSSRHGNEQFF. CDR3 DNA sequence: TGTGCCAGCAGTTCTAGGCATGGCAATGAGCAGTTCTTC.

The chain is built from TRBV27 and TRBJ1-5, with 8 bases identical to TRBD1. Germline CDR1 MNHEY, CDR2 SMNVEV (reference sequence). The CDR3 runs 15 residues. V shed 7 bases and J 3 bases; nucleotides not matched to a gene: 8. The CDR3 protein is CASMSGGGVNQPQHF. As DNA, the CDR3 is TGTGCCAGCATGTCAGGGGGCGGGGTCAATCAGCCCCAGCATTTT.

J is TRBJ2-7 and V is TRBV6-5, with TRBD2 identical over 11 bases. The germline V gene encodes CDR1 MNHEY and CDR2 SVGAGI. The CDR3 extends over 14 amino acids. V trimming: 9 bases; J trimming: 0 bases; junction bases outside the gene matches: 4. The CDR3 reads CASLTSGGSYEQYF. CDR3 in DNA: TGTGCCAGTCTAACTAGCGGGGGCTCCTACGAGCAGTACTTC.

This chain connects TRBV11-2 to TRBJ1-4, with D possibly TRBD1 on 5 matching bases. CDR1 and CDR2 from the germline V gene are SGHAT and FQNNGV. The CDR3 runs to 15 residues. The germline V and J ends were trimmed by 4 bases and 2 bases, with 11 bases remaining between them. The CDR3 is CASSSPGLTNEKLFF. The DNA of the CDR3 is TGTGCCAGCAGCTCCCCAGGGCTCACTAATGAAAAACTGTTTTTT.

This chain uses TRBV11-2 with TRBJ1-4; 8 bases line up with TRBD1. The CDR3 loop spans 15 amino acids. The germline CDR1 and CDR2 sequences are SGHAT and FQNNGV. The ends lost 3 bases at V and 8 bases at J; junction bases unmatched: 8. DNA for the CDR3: TGTGCCAGCAGCTTGAGGACAGGGAGGGGCGAAAAACTGTTTTTT. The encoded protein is CASSLRTGRGEKLFF.

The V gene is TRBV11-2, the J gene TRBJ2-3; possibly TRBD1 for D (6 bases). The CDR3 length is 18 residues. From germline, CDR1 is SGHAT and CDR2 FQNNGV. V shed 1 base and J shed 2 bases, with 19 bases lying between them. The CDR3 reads CASSLVVSMAGDTDTQYF. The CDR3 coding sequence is TGTGCCAGCAGCTTAGTTGTTTCTATGGCAGGGGACACAGATACGCAGTATTTT.

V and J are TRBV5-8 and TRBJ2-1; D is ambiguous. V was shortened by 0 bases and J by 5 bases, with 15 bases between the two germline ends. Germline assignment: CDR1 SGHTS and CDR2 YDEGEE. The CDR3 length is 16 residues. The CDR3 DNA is TGTGCCAGCAGCTTGGAGTTTGGGCAGATAGACAATGAGCAGTTCTTC. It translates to CASSLEFGQIDNEQFF.

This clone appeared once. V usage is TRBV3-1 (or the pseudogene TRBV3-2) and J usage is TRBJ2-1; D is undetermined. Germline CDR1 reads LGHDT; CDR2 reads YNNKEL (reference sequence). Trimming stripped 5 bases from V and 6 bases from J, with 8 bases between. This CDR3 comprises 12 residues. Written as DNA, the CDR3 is TGTGCCAGCAGCTTCCTCCTCAATGAGCAGTTCTTC. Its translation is CASSFLLNEQFF.

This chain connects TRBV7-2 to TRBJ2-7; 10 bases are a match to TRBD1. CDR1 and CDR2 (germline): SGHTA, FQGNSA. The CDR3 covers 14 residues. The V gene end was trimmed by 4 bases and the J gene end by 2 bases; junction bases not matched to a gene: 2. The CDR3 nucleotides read TGTGCCAGCAGCTCCGGGACAGGGGCCTACGAGCAGTACTTC. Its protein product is CASSSGTGAYEQYF.

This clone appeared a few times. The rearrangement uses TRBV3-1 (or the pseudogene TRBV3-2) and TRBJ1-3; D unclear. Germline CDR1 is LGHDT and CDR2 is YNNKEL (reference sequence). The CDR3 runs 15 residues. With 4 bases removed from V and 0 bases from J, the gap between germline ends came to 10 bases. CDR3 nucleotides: TGTGCCAGCAGCCTTACACAGAGCTCTGGAAACACCATATATTTT. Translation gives CASSLTQSSGNTIYF.

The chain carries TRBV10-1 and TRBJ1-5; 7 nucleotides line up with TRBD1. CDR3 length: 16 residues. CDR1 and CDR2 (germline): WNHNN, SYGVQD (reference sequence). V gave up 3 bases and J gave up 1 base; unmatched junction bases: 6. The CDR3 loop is CASSDRTGLSNQPQHF. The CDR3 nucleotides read TGCGCCAGCAGTGATCGGACAGGCTTAAGCAATCAGCCCCAGCATTTT.